This T cell receptor beta chain was sequenced for a study of T cell responses to AZD1222 COVID-19 vaccine. Findings and caveats of the study: CD4 TCRs covered the whole spike, strongest at regions 160-218 and 743-854. Vaccination with two AZD1222 doses was followed by a rise in Spike-specific TCR breadth and depth. Baseline antibody screening turned up just five to seven seropositive AZD1222 recipients. Among the donors, most were white British and more were female, and clonal diversity was possibly underestimated.

This table comes from immunoSEQ multiplex PCR, and its TCRdb copy is limited to in-frame clones, with some not included. The repertoire holds some 84,000 clones, 70% to 90% seen once, with around 10% in the top ten. Regarding this clone: Its target is unknown.

V was shortened by 5 bases and J by 5 bases, with 9 bases between the two germline ends. The CDR3 consists of 13 residues. Germline CDR1 reads MDHEN; CDR2 reads SYDVKM. Here the sequenced sample was peripheral blood, taken 28 days after the second AZD1222 dose. The sequence derives from an adult who received the AZD1222 COVID-19 vaccine. The J gene is TRBJ2-2, the V gene TRBV28, with D maybe TRBD2 (6 bases). CDR3 DNA sequence: TGTGCCAGCAGTCTCGGACTAACCGGGGAGCTGTTTTTT. Amino acid sequence: CASSLGLTGELFF.